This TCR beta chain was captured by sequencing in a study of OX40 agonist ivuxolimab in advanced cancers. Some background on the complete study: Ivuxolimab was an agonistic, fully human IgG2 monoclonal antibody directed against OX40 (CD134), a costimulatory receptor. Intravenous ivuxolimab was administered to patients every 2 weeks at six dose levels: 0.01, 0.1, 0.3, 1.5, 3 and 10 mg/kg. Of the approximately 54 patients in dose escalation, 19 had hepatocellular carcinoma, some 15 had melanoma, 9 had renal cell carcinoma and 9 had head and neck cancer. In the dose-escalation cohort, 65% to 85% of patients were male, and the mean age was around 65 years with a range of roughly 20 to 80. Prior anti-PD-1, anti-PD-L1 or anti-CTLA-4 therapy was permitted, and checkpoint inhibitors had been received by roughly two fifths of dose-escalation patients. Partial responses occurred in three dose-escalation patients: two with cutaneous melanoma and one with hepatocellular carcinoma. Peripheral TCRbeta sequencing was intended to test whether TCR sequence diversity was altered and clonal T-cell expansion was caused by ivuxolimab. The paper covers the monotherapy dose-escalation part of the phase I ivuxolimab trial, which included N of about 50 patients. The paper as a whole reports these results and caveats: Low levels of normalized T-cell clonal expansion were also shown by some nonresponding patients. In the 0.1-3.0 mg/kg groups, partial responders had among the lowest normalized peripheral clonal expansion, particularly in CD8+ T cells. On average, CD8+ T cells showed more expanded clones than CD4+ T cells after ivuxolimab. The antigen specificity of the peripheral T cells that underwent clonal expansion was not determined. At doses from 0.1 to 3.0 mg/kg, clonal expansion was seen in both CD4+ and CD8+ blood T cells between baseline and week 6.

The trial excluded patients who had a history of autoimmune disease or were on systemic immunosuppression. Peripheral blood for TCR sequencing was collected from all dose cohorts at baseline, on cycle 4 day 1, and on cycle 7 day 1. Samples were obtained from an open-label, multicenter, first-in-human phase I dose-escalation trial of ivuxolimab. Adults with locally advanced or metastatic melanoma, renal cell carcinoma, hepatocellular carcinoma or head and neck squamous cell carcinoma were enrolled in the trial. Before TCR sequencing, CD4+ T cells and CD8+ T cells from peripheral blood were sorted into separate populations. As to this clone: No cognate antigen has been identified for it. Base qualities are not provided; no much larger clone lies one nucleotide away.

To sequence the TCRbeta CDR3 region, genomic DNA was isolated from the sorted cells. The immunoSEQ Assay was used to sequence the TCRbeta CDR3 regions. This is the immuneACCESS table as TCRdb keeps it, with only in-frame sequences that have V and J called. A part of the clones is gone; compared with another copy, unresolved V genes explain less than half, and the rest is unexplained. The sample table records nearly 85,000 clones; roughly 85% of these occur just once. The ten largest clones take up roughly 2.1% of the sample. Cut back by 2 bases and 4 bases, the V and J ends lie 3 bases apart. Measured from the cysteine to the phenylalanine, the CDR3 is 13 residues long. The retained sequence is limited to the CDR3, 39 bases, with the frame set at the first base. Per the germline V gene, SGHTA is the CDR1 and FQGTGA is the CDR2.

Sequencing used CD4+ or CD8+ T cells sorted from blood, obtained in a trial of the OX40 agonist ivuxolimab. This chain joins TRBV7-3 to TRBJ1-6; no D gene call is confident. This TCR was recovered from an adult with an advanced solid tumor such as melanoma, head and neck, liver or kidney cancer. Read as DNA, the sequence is TGTGCCAGCAGCTTACTTTATAATTCACCCCTCCACTTT. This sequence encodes CASSLLYNSPLHF.